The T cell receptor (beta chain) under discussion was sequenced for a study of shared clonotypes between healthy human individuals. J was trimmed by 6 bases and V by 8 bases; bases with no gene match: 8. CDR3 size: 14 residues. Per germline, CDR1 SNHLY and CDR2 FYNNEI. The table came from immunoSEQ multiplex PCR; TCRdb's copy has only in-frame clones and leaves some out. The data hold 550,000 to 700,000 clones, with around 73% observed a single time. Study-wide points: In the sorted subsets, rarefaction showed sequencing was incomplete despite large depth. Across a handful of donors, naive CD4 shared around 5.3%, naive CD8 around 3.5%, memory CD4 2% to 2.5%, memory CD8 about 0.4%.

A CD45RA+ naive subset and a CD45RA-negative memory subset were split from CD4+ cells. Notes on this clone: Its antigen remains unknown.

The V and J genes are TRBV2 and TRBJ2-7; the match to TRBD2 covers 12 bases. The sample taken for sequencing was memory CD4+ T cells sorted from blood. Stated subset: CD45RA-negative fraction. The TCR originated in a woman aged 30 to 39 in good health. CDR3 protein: CASQLAGGEGEQYF. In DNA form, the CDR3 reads TGTGCCAGCCAACTAGCGGGAGGTGAAGGCGAGCAGTACTTC.